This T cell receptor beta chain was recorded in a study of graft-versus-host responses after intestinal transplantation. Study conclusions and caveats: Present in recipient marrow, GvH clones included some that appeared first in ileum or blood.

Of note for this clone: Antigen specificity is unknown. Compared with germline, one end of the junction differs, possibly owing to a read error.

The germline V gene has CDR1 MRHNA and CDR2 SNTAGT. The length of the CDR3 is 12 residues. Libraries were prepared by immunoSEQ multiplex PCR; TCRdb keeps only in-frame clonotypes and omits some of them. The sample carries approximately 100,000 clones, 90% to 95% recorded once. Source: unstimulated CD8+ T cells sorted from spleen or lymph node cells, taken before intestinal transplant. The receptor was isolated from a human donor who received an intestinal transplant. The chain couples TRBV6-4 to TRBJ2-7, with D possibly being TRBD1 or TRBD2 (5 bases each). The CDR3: CASSEPGPPVDF. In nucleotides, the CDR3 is TGTGCCAGCAGTGAACCGGGACCCCCGGTGGACTTC.